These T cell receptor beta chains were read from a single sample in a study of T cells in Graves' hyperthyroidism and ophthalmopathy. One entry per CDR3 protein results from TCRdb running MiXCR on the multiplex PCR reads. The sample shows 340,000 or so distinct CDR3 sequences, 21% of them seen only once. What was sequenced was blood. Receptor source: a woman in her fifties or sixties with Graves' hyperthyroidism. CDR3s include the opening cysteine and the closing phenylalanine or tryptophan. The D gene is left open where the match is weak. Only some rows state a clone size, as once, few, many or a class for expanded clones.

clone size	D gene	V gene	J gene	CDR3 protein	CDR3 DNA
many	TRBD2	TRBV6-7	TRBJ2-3	CASSSLAGGRTDTQYF	TGTGCCAGCAGTTCACTAGCGGGAGGCCGCACAGATACGCAGTATTTT
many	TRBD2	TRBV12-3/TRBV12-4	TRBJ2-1	CASRLAGSLNEQFF	TGTGCCAGCAGGCTAGCGGGGTCCCTCAATGAGCAGTTCTTC
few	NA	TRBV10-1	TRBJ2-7	CASSGLGRPHEQYF	TGCGCCAGCAGTGGATTGGGCAGGCCCCACGAGCAGTACTTC
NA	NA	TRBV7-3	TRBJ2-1	CASSSDRGSEHNEQFF	TGTGCCAGCAGCTCCGATCGTGGTAGCGAACACAATGAGCAGTTCTTC
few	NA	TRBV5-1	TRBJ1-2	CASRKGENYGYTF	TGCGCCAGCAGAAAAGGGGAAAACTATGGCTACACCTTC
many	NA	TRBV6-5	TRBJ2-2	CASSYSRTTGELFF	TGTGCCAGCAGTTACAGTCGGACCACCGGGGAGCTGTTTTTT
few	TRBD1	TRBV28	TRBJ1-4	CASKTGNNEKLFF	TGTGCCAGCAAGACAGGGAATAATGAAAAACTGTTTTTT
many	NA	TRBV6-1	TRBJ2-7	CASKDSASYEQYF	TGTGCCAGTAAGGACAGTGCTTCCTACGAGCAGTACTTC
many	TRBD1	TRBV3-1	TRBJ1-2	CASSQESGGNYGYTF	TGTGCCAGCAGCCAAGAATCAGGGGGTAACTATGGCTACACCTTC
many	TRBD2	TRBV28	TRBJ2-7	CASRYSGGIYEQYF	TGTGCCAGCCGCTATAGCGGGGGGATATACGAGCAGTACTTC
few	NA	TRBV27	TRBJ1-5	CASSLWELENQPQHF	TGTGCCAGCAGTTTATGGGAACTGGAGAATCAGCCCCAGCATTTT
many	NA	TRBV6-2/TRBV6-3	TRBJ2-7	CASSYWAEQYF	TGTGCCAGCAGTTACTGGGCCGAGCAGTACTTC
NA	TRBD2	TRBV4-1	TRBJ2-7	CASSQVLAGGPGEQYF	TGCGCCAGCAGCCAAGTTTTGGCGGGGGGGCCCGGCGAGCAGTACTTC
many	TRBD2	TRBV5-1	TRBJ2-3	CASSLDSGRAIVDTQYF	TGCGCCAGCAGCTTGGATAGCGGGAGGGCCATCGTAGATACGCAGTATTTT
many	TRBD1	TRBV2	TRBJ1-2	CASSEDRGQGGYTF	TGTGCCAGCAGTGAGGACAGGGGGCAGGGTGGCTACACCTTC
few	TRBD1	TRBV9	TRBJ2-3	CASSPDRGLVRDTQYF	TGTGCCAGCAGCCCTGACAGGGGGTTAGTCCGGGATACGCAGTATTTT